The clone carrying this T cell receptor beta chain showed up just once. The antigen is undetermined. Other DNA sequences in this sample translate to the same CDR3. This specimen comes from a study of shared clonotypes between healthy human individuals. The authors distributed each subset's genomic DNA evenly over several immunoSEQ plates. The repertoire was sequenced with immunoSEQ multiplex PCR; TCRdb's copy has only in-frame clones and lacks some. The sample includes 2 million to 2.5 million clones, about 94% of them seen just once. The germline V gene has CDR1 KGHSH and CDR2 LQKENI. The CDR3 extends over 12 amino acids. V was pared by 0 bases and J by 7 bases, with 1 base between. Study-wide results and limits: A reduction in generation probabilities was seen for non-shared clonotypes relative to those shared by all four donors.

The chain carries TRBV18 and TRBJ1-6, with D unclear. The sequenced sample consisted of naive CD4+ T cells sorted from blood. Subset specified: CD45RA+ positively selected. This TCR was recovered from a man younger than 35 in good health. In DNA form, the CDR3 reads TGTGCCAGCTCACCACCGAATTCACCCCTCCACTTT. This sequence encodes CASSPPNSPLHF.